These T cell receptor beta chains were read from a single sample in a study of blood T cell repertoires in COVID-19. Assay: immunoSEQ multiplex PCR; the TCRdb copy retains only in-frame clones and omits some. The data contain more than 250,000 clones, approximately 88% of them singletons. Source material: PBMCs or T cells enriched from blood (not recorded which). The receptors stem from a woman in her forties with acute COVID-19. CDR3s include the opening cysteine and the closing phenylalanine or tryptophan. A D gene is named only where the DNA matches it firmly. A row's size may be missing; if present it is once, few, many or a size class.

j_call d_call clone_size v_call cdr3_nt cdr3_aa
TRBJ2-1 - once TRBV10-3 TGTGCCATCAGCAGGGGTGGGTCCTACAATGAGCAGTTCTTC CAISRGGSYNEQFF
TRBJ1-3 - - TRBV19 TGTGCCAGTAGTAACCTTGAGCTCTCTGGAAACACCATATATTTT CASSNLELSGNTIYF
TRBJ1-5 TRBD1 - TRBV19 TGTGCCAGTAGTATAGAGACAGGGGCTGCTCAGCCCCAGCATTTT CASSIETGAAQPQHF
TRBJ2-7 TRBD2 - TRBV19 TGTGCCAGTAGTATAGATCACCTAGCGGAGACCTACGAGCAGTACTTC CASSIDHLAETYEQYF
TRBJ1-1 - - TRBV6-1 TGTGCCAGCAGTGAAATGGGACTGGCGAACACTGAAGCTTTCTTT CASSEMGLANTEAFF
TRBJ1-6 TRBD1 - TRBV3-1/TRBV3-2 TGTGCCAGCAGCCACCCGGGACAGGGCTATTCACCCCTCCACTTT CASSHPGQGYSPLHF
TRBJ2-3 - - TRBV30 TGTGCCCTCGACCAGACGGGAGATACGCAGTATTTT CALDQTGDTQYF
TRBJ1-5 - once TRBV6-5 TGTGCCAGCAGCATGGAGGGCAATCAGCCCCAGCATTTT CASSMEGNQPQHF
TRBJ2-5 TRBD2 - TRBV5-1 TGCGCCAGCAGCCGCACTAGCGGGGGAGTCGAAGAGACCCAGTACTTC CASSRTSGGVEETQYF
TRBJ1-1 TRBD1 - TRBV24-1 TGTGCCACCAGAAGACAGGGAGGCACTGAAGCTTTCTTT CATRRQGGTEAFF
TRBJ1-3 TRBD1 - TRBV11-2 TGTGCCAGCAGCTTCACAGGGGACTCTGGAAACACCATATATTTT CASSFTGDSGNTIYF
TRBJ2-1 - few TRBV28 TGTGCCACGAGTGCGTTTGCCAATGAGCAGTTCTTC CATSAFANEQFF